This T cell receptor beta chain comes out of a study of neurological immune-mediated disorders. After removal of 4 bases from V and 4 bases from J, the junction contained 10 bases not matched to a gene. This CDR3 is 17 amino acids long. Germline V gene sequence: CDR1 MNHEY, CDR2 SVGEGT. One entry per CDR3 protein, called by TCRdb with MiXCR from the 5' RACE reads. The sample has roughly 45,000 distinct CDR3 sequences, roughly 14% seen once; the top ten hold 4.5%. The time point: longitudinal time-point 2. The sample holds many counts of this clonotype. This sequence originates from a male donor with HTLV-1-associated myelopathy (HAM/TSP). The sequenced material came from PBMCs. This chain links TRBV6-2 or TRBV6-3 with TRBJ2-1, with 10 bases identical to TRBD2. Here the CDR3 reads CASSSRGLAGGYNEQFF. The DNA for the CDR3 is TGTGCCAGCAGTTCCCGGGGGTTAGCGGGGGGTTACAATGAGCAGTTCTTC.